This paragraph covers one TCR beta chain sequence. This table comes from immunoSEQ multiplex PCR, and its TCRdb copy is limited to in-frame clones, with some not included. The profile shows under 110,000 clones, 80% to 95% of them singletons. Germline V gene lookup returns CDR1 MNHNS and CDR2 SASEGT. V dropped 3 bases and J dropped 4 bases, with 7 bases sitting between them. This CDR3 region has 13 residues. The data originate from a study of T cell changes during pregnancy in multiple sclerosis. The receptor comes from a female donor with multiple sclerosis, enrolled in a pregnancy study. The chain links TRBV6-1 to TRBJ1-5; D call uncertain. Specimen: peripheral blood, collected after pregnancy. Here the CDR3 reads CASSDISNQPQHF. CDR3 DNA sequence: TGTGCCAGCAGTGATATTTCGAATCAGCCCCAGCATTTT.